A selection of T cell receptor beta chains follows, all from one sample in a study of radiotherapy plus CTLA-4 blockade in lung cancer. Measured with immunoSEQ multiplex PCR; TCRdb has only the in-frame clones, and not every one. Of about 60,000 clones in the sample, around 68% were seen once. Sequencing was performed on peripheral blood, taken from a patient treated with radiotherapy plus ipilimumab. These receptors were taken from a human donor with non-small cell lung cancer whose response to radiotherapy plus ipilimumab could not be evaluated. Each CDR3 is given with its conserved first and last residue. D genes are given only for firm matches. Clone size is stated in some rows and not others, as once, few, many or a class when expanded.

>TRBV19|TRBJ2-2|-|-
TGTGCAAGTAGGAGCTGGGGCGCGAACACCGGGGAGCTGTTTTTT
CASRSWGANTGELFF
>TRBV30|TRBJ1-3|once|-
TGTGCCTGGAGTACCAACAGAGGGGGAAACACCATATATTTT
CAWSTNRGGNTIYF
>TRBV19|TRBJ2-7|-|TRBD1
TGTGCCAGTAGGGACAGGGGGCTTTCCTACGAGCAGTACTTC
CASRDRGLSYEQYF
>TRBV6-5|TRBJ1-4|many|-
TGTGCCAGCAGTTACTCTTCGGGCGGGAAACTGTTTTTT
CASSYSSGGKLFF
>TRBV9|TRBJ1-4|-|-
TGTGCCAGCAGCGTAGGTGTCAGTCGTAATGAAAAACTGTTTTTT
CASSVGVSRNEKLFF
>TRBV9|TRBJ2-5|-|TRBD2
TGTGCCAGCAGCGTAGAAAAGGGACTAGCGGGGGTAGAGACCCAGTACTTC
CASSVEKGLAGVETQYF
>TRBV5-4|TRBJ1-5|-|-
TGTGCCAGCAGCTTCGGAGGGCACAATCAGCCCCAGCATTTT
CASSFGGHNQPQHF
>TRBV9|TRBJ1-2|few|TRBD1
TGTGCCAGCAGCGAGGGACAGGCCACTCGGGGCTACACCTTC
CASSEGQATRGYTF
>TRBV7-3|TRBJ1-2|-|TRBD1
TGTGCCAGCAGCCCAGGGGGTCCTTATGGCTACACCTTC
CASSPGGPYGYTF
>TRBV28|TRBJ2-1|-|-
TGTGCCAGCAGCCAGCTTGCGGGGGCTGGGAACTACAATGAGCAGTTCTTC
CASSQLAGAGNYNEQFF
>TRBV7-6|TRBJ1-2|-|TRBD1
TGTGCCAGCAGCTTCGCGTCGGGACAGATTTATGGCTACACCTTC
CASSFASGQIYGYTF
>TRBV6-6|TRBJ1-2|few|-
TGTGCCAGCAGCCTCCCGGGGGGGGAAGGCTACACCTTC
CASSLPGGEGYTF
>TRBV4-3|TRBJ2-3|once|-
TGCGCCAGCAGCCGTAGCGCCCTAGCCCGAACCACAGATACGCAGTATTTT
CASSRSALARTTDTQYF
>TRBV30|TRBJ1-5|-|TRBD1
TGTGCCTGGAGTGTAGGCATGGGACAGGGCTATCAGCCCCAGCATTTT
CAWSVGMGQGYQPQHF
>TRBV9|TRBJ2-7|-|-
TGTGCCAGCAGCGACCGGCTGGTGGGGGCCGAGCAGTACTTC
CASSDRLVGAEQYF
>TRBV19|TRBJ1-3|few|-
TGTGCCAGTAGTATACCTACGGGATGGAGCAGCTCTGGAAACACCATATATTTT
CASSIPTGWSSSGNTIYF
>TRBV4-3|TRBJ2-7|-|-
TGCGCCAGCAGCCAAGAAGCGATCTCGAGGGAGCAGTACTTC
CASSQEAISREQYF
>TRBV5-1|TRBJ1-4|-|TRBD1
TGCGCCAGCAGCTTGGGGACAGGTCGCAATGAAAAACTGTTTTTT
CASSLGTGRNEKLFF
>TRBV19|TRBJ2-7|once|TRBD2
TGTGCCAGCTCGACTAGCGGGAGCTACGAGCAGTACTTC
CASSTSGSYEQYF
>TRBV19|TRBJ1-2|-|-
TGTGCCAGTAATCCTGGGGGGGTCTATGGCTACACCTTC
CASNPGGVYGYTF
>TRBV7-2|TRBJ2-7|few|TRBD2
TGTGCCAGCAGCCTGGGACTAGCGCGCGAGCAGTACTTC
CASSLGLAREQYF
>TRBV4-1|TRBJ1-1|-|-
TGCGCCAGCAGCCAAGATCCAGAACAGAAAAATCCCTACACTGAAGCTTTCTTT
CASSQDPEQKNPYTEAFF
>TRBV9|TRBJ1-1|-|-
TGTGCCAGCACCCAAGGGGTGAACACTGAAGCTTTCTTT
CASTQGVNTEAFF
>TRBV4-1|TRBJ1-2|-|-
TGCGCCAGCAGCCAAGGCGTGGCGGGTGTTTATGGCTACACCTTC
CASSQGVAGVYGYTF
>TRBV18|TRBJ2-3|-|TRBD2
TGTGCCAGCTCACAACAGCGGGACACAGATACGCAGTATTTT
CASSQQRDTDTQYF
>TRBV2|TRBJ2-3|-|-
TGTGCCAGCAGTGAACTAGATACGCAGTATTTT
CASSELDTQYF
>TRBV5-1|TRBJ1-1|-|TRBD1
TGCGCCAGCAGCCTGGCCGGGACAGCGCAGAACACTGAAGCTTTCTTT
CASSLAGTAQNTEAFF
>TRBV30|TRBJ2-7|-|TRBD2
TGTGCCATGATCTCGGCTAGCGGGAGGGCCTACGAGCAGTACTTC
CAMISASGRAYEQYF
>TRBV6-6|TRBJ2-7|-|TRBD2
TGTGCCAGCACCCGGACTAGCCCCCCCTACGAGCAGTACTTC
CASTRTSPPYEQYF
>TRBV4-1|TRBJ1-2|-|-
TGCGCCAGCAGCCTCCAGGGGCTGGGGGGCTACACCTTC
CASSLQGLGGYTF
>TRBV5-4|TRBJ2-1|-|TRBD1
TGTGCCAGCAGCGGAGGGACAGGGGAACGTCGGGGGGCACACAATGAGCAGTTCTTC
CASSGGTGERRGAHNEQFF
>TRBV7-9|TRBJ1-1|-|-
TGTGCCAGCAGCTTAGTCGCAGCTGAAGCTTTCTTT
CASSLVAAEAFF
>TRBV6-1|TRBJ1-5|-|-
TGTGCCACCAAGAGAGGGGGGGGAGGCAATCAGCCCCAGCATTTT
CATKRGGGGNQPQHF
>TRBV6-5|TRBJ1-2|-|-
TGTGCCAGCACCCTGGGGGGGTCTTCCTATGGCTACACCTTC
CASTLGGSSYGYTF
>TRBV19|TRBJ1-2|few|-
TGTGCCAGTACCTTAGGACGGGAGAACTATGGCTACACCTTC
CASTLGRENYGYTF
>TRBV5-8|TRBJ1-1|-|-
TGTGCCAGCAGCTTGTGGGCAGGGCCAAGGAGCACTGAAGCTTTCTTT
CASSLWAGPRSTEAFF
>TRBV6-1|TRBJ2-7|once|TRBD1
TGTGCCAGCAGGGGACAGGGAAGCTCCTACGAGCAGTACTTC
CASRGQGSSYEQYF
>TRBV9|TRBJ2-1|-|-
TGTGCCAGCAGTGCTAGCCCCTACAATGAGCAGTTCTTC
CASSASPYNEQFF
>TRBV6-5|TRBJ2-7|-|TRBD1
TGTGCCAGCAGTTACGGGACAGGTCGGTCCTACGAGCAGTACTTC
CASSYGTGRSYEQYF
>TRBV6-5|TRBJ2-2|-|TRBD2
TGTGCCAGCAGGTCGGGACTAGGTGACACCGGGGAGCTGTTTTTT
CASRSGLGDTGELFF